This T cell receptor (beta chain) was observed in a study of neurological immune-mediated disorders. The authors made cDNA by 5'RACE with 10-nucleotide random UMIs. A single run covered 15-18 subjects with over 170 million TCR-beta sequences. TCRdb re-derived calls from the 5' RACE reads in MiXCR, one entry per CDR3 protein. Of tens of thousands of distinct CDR3 sequences listed, around 3.5% were seen once; the top ten hold 6.5% to 8%. Germline CDR1 reads SGHRS; CDR2 reads YFSETQ. Trimming at V came to 0 bases and at J to 5 bases, leaving 5 bases not matched to a gene. The CDR3 totals 14 residues. The unsorted libraries were made from 2 million PBMCs kept at -80 C. Study results and limitations: There was no clinical or MRI feature that was associated with the multiple sclerosis repertoire cluster.

This clonotype was seen repeatedly, ten times or more. The antigen is unknown. This clonotype originated in a man in his 60s with multiple sclerosis. Sequencing was done on a sample of PBMCs. The chain has TRBV5-1 and TRBJ2-7; 7 bases fit TRBD1. The CDR3 bases are TGCGCCAGCAGCTTGGGAGGGGGCAAAAACGAGCAGTACTTC. Amino acid sequence: CASSLGGGKNEQYF. The full variable domain, its missing parts supplied by reference TRBV5-1 and TRBJ2-7, is KAGVTQTPRYLIKTRGQQVTLSCSPISGHRSVSWYQQTPGQGLQFLFEYFSETQRNKGNFPGRFSGRQFSNSRSEMNVSTLELGDSALYLCASSLGGGKNEQYFGPGTRLTVT.